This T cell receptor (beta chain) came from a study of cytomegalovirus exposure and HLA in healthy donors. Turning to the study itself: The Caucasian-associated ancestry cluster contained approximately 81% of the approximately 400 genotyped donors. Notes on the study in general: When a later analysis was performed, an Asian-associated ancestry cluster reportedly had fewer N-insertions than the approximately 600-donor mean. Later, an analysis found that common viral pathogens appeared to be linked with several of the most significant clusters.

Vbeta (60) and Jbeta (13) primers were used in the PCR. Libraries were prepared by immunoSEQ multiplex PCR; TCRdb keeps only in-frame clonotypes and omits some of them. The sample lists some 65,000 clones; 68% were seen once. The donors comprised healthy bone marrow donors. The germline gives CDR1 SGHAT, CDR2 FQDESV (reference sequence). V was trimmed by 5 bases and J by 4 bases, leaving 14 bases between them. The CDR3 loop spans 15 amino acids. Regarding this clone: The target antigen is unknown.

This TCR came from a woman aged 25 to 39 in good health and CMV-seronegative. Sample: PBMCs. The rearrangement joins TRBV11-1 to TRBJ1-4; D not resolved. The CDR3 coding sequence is TGTGCCAGCAGCCCTGGAAGCGTGGTTAATGAAAAACTGTTTTTT. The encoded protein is CASSPGSVVNEKLFF. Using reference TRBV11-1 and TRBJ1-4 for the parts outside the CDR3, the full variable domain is EAEVAQSPRYKITEKSQAVAFWCDPISGHATLYWYRQILGQGPELLVQFQDESVVDDSQLPKDRFSAERLKGVDSTLKIQPAELGDSAMYLCASSPGSVVNEKLFFGSGTQLSVL.